One T cell receptor beta chain is described in this entry. This entry is derived from a study of blood T cell dynamics during melanoma immunotherapy. TCRdb keeps only in-frame clones here, not all; method: immunoSEQ multiplex PCR. The data contain roughly 14,000 clones, 86% of them singletons. Germline values: CDR1 SEHNR, CDR2 FQNEAQ (reference sequence). The CDR3 extends over 16 amino acids. J gave up 2 bases and V 4 bases, and 10 bases lay outside the gene matches. Time point specified: pre-treatment baseline. The receptor was isolated from a human donor with melanoma. Material: blood, obtained from a patient treated with checkpoint blockade. The chain carries TRBV7-9 and TRBJ1-2, with 7 bases identical to TRBD1. The CDR3 DNA is TGTGCCAGCAGCTCAGCTTGGGACAGCAGCAACTATGGCTACACCTTC. This gives the protein CASSSAWDSSNYGYTF.